The rows below give T cell receptor beta chains drawn from one sample of a study of blood T cell repertoires in COVID-19. Assay used: immunoSEQ multiplex PCR; TCRdb lists only in-frame clones, some missing. The sample has about 61,000 clones, over 65% seen once; the top ten hold 20% to 25%. The sample taken for sequencing was peripheral blood. The receptors were sampled from a man at least 80 years old with active or convalescent COVID-19. Both conserved end residues are part of each CDR3. The D gene is left open where the match is weak.

>TRBJ2-7|TRBV6-5|TRBD1
CASRPRDSSYEQYF
>TRBJ1-2|TRBV11-1|.
CASSQGGYGYTF
>TRBJ2-6|TRBV7-2|.
CASSARATGANVLTF
>TRBJ1-5|TRBV19|.
CASSSGQFVSNQPQHF
>TRBJ2-3|TRBV14|.
CASSQRRSGSSTDTQYF
>TRBJ1-4|TRBV11-2|.
CASSLAGVNEKLFF
>TRBJ1-5|TRBV28|TRBD1
CASSFGDRSNQHF
>TRBJ1-2|TRBV5-4|.
CASSLEKGMQDGYTF
>TRBJ1-2|TRBV30|TRBD1
CAWSRDRALANYGYTF
>TRBJ1-3|TRBV5-5|TRBD1
CASSWEGQGPGNTIYF
>TRBJ2-5|TRBV4-2|TRBD2
CASSQGGLVAGGGETQYF
>TRBJ1-6|TRBV3-1/TRBV3-2|.
CASSPRSYNSPLHF
>TRBJ2-6|TRBV6-4|.
CASSVQGPPISGANVLTF
>TRBJ1-2|TRBV19|.
CASISTVYGYTF
>TRBJ1-2|TRBV7-2|TRBD1
CASSPLGDRAFGYTF
>TRBJ2-3|TRBV7-2|TRBD2
CASRPRREATDTQYF
>TRBJ2-1|TRBV19|TRBD2
CASSSGRGKYNEQFF
>TRBJ2-3|TRBV10-3|TRBD2
CAISDDARGGATDTQYF
>TRBJ2-3|TRBV4-1|TRBD2
CASSHLSGGGFTDTQYF
>TRBJ1-2|TRBV6-4|.
CASSSGEGSGYTF
>TRBJ1-1|TRBV7-8|.
CASSLGVGGRVGMNTEAFF
>TRBJ1-2|TRBV4-3|.
CASSQAQGIGNYGYTF
>TRBJ1-6|TRBV3-1/TRBV3-2|TRBD1
CASSYRGRNSPLHF
>TRBJ2-7|TRBV27|TRBD2
CASRRLAGLSYEQYF
>TRBJ1-2|TRBV4-2|.
CASSPPGTTNYGYTF
>TRBJ2-7|TRBV18|.
CASSRAAGLLREQYF
>TRBJ2-3|TRBV4-1|.
CASSQPISGPSTDTQYF
>TRBJ2-5|TRBV13|TRBD1
CASSLRQGDLRYF
>TRBJ2-2|TRBV13|TRBD1
CASRQGANTGELFF
>TRBJ2-3|TRBV27|TRBD2
CASLRTSGSTDTQYF
>TRBJ1-5|TRBV30|TRBD1
CAWRGQGAGNQPQHF
>TRBJ2-7|TRBV4-1|TRBD2
CASSQPSGRPPSYEQYF
>TRBJ1-5|TRBV3-1/TRBV3-2|.
CASSPSFQGWSNQPQHF
>TRBJ2-5|TRBV10-3|TRBD2
CAMGAGGGQETQYF
>TRBJ2-5|TRBV3-1/TRBV3-2|TRBD1
CASSQKGATKATQYF
>TRBJ1-4|TRBV3-1/TRBV3-2|.
CASSLTGSGIEKLFF
>TRBJ1-1|TRBV4-3|.
CASSQEDRGTEAFF
>TRBJ2-5|TRBV13|.
CASGNEGAQETQYF
>TRBJ1-2|TRBV7-8|.
CASSFSGGGNYGYTF